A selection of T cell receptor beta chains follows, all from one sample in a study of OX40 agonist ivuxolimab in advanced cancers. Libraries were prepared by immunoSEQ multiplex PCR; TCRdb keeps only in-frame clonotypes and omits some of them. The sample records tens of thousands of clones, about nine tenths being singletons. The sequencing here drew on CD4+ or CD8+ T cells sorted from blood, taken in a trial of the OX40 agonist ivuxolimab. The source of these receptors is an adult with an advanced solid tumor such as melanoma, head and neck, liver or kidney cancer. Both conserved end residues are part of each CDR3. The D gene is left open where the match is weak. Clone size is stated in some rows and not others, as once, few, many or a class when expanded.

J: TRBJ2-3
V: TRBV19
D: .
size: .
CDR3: CASSRDLTDTQYF
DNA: TGTGCCAGTAGTAGAGACCTCACAGATACGCAGTATTTT

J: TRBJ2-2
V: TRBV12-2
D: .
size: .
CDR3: CASRLTGLAGDHTGELFF
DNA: TGTGCAAGTCGCCTAACTGGACTAGCGGGAGACCACACCGGGGAGCTGTTTTTT

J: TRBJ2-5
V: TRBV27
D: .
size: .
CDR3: CASSLTGGPQETQYF
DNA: TGTGCCAGCAGTTTGACAGGTGGCCCCCAAGAGACCCAGTACTTC

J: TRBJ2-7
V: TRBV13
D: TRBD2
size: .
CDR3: CASSRVQGGGSPNNEQYF
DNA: TGTGCCAGCAGCCGCGTTCAGGGTGGCGGGAGCCCGAATAACGAGCAGTACTTC

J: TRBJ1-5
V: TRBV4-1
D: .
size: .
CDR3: CASSQSAARDQPQHF
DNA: TGCGCCAGCAGCCAATCCGCCGCCAGGGATCAGCCCCAGCATTTT

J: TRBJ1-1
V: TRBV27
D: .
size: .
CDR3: CAGGKVLHTEAFF
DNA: TGTGCCGGGGGGAAGGTACTGCACACTGAAGCTTTCTTT

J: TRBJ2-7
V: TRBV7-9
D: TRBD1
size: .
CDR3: CASSPRGYEQYF
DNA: TGTGCCAGCAGCCCCAGGGGGTACGAGCAGTACTTC

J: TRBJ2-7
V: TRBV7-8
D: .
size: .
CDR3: CASSLAVSESYEQYF
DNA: TGTGCCAGCAGCTTAGCGGTCTCAGAGTCCTACGAGCAGTACTTC

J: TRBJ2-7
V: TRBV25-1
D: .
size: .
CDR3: CASARLSSYEQYF
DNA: TGTGCCAGCGCCAGACTTAGCTCCTACGAGCAGTACTTC

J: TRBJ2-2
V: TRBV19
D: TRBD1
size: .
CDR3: CASSMGTENTGELFF
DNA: TGTGCCAGTAGTATGGGGACAGAGAACACCGGGGAGCTGTTTTTT

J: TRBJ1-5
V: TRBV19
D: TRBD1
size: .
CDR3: CATLPRTGGAGQPQHF
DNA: TGTGCCACGTTGCCCCGGACAGGGGGCGCGGGACAGCCCCAGCATTTT

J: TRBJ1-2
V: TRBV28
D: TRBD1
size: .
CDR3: CASSPDRGGGYTF
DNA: TGTGCCAGCAGCCCGGACAGGGGGGGTGGCTACACCTTC

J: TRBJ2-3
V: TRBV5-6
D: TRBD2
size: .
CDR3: CASSLEWLAGSPSTQYF
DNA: TGTGCCAGCAGCTTGGAATGGTTAGCGGGATCTCCGAGTACGCAGTATTTT

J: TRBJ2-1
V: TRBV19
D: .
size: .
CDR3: CASSALVGNEQFF
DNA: TGTGCCAGTAGTGCCCTAGTCGGCAATGAGCAGTTCTTC

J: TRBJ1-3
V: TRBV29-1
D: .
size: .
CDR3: CSADSGNTIYF
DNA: TGCAGCGCCGACTCTGGAAACACCATATATTTT

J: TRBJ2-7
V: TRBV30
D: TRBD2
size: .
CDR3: CAWSGGTLVNEQYF
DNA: TGTGCCTGGAGCGGGGGGACCCTCGTTAACGAGCAGTACTTC

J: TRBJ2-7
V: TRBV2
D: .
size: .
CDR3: CASTGAAIYEQYF
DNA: TGTGCCAGCACGGGCGCAGCCATTTACGAGCAGTACTTC

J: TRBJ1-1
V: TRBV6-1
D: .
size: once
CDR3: CASSPIGAEAFF
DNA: TGTGCCAGCAGTCCCATAGGGGCTGAAGCTTTCTTT

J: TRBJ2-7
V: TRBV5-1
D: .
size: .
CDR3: CASSLAHTGIYEQYF
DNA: TGCGCCAGCAGCTTGGCCCATACGGGGATCTACGAGCAGTACTTC

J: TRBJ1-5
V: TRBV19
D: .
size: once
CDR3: CASSYGGNNQPQHF
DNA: TGTGCCAGTAGCTACGGGGGGAACAATCAGCCCCAGCATTTT

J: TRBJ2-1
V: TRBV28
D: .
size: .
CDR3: CASSLIRQYEQFF
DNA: TGTGCCAGCAGTTTAATAAGGCAGTATGAGCAGTTCTTC

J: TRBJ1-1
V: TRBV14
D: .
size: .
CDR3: CASSQEGKGDTEAFF
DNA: TGTGCCAGCAGCCAGGAGGGGAAAGGGGACACTGAAGCTTTCTTT

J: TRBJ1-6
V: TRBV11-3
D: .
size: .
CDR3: CASSGVYNSPLHF
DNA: TGTGCCAGCAGCGGCGTCTATAATTCACCCCTCCACTTT

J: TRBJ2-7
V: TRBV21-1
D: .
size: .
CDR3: CASSNRLSSLSSYEQYF
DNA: TGTGCCAGCAGCAATCGCTTGTCTAGCCTAAGCTCTTACGAGCAGTACTTC

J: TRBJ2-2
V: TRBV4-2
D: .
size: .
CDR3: CASSQVPGANTGELFF
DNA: TGTGCCAGCAGCCAAGTTCCAGGAGCGAACACCGGGGAGCTGTTTTTT

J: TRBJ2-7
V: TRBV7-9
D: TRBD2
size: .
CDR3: CASSPAGGPPYEQYF
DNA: TGTGCCAGCAGCCCAGCGGGAGGGCCACCCTACGAGCAGTACTTC

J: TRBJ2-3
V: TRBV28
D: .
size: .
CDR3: CASSFFTGRAVSSTDTQYF
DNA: TGTGCCAGCAGTTTCTTCACAGGGAGGGCCGTATCTAGCACAGATACGCAGTATTTT

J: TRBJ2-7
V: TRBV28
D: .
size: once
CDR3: CASSPGRDYEQYF
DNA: TGTGCCAGCAGCCCGGGACGAGACTACGAGCAGTACTTC

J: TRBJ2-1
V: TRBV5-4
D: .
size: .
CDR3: CASSRPAGTGSYNEQFF
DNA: TGTGCCAGCAGCCGCCCGGCGGGAACGGGGTCCTACAATGAGCAGTTCTTC

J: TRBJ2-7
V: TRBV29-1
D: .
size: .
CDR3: CSVAGSSYEQYF
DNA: TGCAGCGTTGCTGGCAGTTCCTACGAGCAGTACTTC

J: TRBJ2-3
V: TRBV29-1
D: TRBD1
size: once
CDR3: CSVEGQGGTDTQYF
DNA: TGCAGCGTTGAGGGGCAGGGGGGCACAGATACGCAGTATTTT

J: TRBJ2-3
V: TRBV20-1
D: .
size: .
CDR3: CSARETDTQYF
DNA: TGCAGTGCTAGGGAGACAGATACGCAGTATTTT

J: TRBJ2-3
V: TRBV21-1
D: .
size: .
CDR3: CASSKRPSGSRTDTQYF
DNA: TGTGCCAGCAGCAAACGGCCTAGCGGGAGCCGTACAGATACGCAGTATTTT

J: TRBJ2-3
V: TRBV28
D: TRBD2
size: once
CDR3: CASSLFRAGGSADTQYF
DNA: TGTGCCAGCAGTTTGTTCCGAGCGGGAGGATCCGCAGATACGCAGTATTTT

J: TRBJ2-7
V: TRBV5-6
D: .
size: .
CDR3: CASSLGRSSYEQYF
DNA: TGTGCCAGCAGCTTAGGCAGGAGCTCCTACGAGCAGTACTTC

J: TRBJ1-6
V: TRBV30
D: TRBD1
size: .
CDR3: CAWSQLTGFYNSPLHF
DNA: TGTGCCTGGAGCCAACTGACAGGGTTCTATAATTCACCCCTCCACTTT

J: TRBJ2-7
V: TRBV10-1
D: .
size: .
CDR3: CAPSCGERPETNSYEQYF
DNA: TGCGCCCCTTCTTGCGGGGAGCGACCTGAAACAAACTCCTACGAGCAGTACTTC

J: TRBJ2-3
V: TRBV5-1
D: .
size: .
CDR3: CASSSGVISTDTQYF
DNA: TGCGCCAGCAGCTCAGGGGTAATCAGCACAGATACGCAGTATTTT

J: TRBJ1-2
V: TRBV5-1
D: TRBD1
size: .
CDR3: CASRIDRDDYGYTF
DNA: TGCGCCAGCAGGATCGACAGGGATGACTATGGCTACACCTTC

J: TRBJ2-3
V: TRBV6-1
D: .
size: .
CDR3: CASSARESDTQYF
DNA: TGTGCCAGCAGTGCCCGGGAGTCAGATACGCAGTATTTT

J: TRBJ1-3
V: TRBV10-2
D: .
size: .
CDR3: CASSEAAGVGNTIYF
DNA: TGCGCCAGCAGTGAGGCCGCCGGGGTCGGAAACACCATATATTTT

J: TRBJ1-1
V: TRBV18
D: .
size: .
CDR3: CASSPPDRMNTEAFF
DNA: TGTGCCAGCTCACCCCCGGACAGAATGAACACTGAAGCTTTCTTT

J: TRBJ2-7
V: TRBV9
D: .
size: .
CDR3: CASSVADGGNYEQYF
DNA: TGTGCCAGCAGCGTAGCGGACGGGGGCAACTACGAGCAGTACTTC

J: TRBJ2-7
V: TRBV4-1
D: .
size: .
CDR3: CASSQAGSSGYEQYF
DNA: TGCGCCAGCAGCCAAGCGGGCTCCTCGGGATACGAGCAGTACTTC

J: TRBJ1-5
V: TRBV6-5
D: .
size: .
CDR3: CASSYAGVDQPQHF
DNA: TGTGCCAGCAGTTACGCGGGGGTGGATCAGCCCCAGCATTTT

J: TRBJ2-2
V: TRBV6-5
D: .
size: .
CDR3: CASSYGVHGELFF
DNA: TGTGCCAGCAGTTACGGGGTTCACGGGGAGCTGTTTTTT

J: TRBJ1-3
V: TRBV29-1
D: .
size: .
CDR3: CSVEIGAGNTIYF
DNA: TGCAGCGTTGAAATAGGGGCTGGAAACACCATATATTTT

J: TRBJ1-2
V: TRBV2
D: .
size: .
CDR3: CASDGTNYGYTF
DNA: TGTGCCAGCGACGGGACTAACTATGGCTACACCTTC

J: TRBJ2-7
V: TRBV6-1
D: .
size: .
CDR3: CASSFGRSSYEQYF
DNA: TGTGCCAGCAGTTTCGGACGGAGCTCCTACGAGCAGTACTTC